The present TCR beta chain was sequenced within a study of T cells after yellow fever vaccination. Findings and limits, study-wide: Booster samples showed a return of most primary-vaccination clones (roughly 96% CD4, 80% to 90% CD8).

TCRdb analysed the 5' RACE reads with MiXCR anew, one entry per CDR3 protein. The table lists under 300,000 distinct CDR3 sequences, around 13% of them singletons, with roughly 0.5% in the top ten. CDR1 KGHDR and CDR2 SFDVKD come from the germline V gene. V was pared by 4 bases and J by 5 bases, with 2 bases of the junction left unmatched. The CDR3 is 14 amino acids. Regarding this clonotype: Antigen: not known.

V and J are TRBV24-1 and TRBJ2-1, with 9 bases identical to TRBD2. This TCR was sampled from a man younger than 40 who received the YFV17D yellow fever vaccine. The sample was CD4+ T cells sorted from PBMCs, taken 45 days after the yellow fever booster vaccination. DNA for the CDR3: TGTGCCACCAGTGAAGCGGGGGGCCACAATGAGCAGTTCTTC. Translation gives CATSEAGGHNEQFF.